A single TCR beta chain is shown here with its context. This sample is drawn from a study of blood T cell repertoires in COVID-19. For the study at large: Sample material is recorded as cDNA or gDNA derived from T cells, B-cell-depleted T cells, or PBMCs.

The table came from immunoSEQ multiplex PCR; TCRdb's copy has only in-frame clones and leaves some out. The table records around 460,000 clones, about 90% of them present only once. The clonotype was recovered from a man in his late teens or twenties with COVID-19, enrolled during active disease. The sequenced material came from peripheral blood.

This CDR3 is CSAEGRYEQYF. In nucleotides, the CDR3 is TGCAGTGCAGAGGGCAGATACGAGCAGTACTTC. The V gene is TRBV20-1, the J gene TRBJ2-7; the D gene is possibly TRBD2 (5 bases). Trimming stripped 6 bases from V and 4 bases from J, with 10 bases between. The V gene's germline CDR1 is DFQATT and CDR2 SNEGSKA (reference sequence). This CDR3 has 11 amino acids.